The 21 T cell receptor beta chains given below trace back to one sample, sequenced in a study of blood T cell repertoires in COVID-19. TCRdb's copy holds only in-frame clones and misses some; the assay was immunoSEQ multiplex PCR. This sample has 200,000 to 250,000 clones, with 80% to 90% found just once. The specimen was PBMCs or T cells enriched from blood (not recorded which). The receptors shown here come from a woman in her thirties or forties with acute COVID-19.

The V call is TRBV6-5, the J call TRBJ2-7; TRBD1 matches at 9 bases. This CDR3 region has 13 residues. V shed 6 bases, J shed 6 bases, and the junction held 6 bases outside the gene matches. The germline V gene encodes CDR1 MNHEY and CDR2 SVGAGI. The CDR3 reads CASRHDRGSEQYV. Written as DNA, the CDR3 is TGTGCCAGCAGGCACGACAGGGGGTCCGAGCAGTACGTC.

The sample holds one count of this clone. The CDR3 nucleotides read TGCGCCAGCAGCACAGACAGTAACCTTTACAATGAGCAGTTCTTC. Translation gives CASSTDSNLYNEQFF. The chain is built from TRBV5-1 and TRBJ2-1; a weak D match, TRBD1 (5 bases). The CDR3 covers 15 residues. CDR1 SGHRS and CDR2 YFSETQ come from the germline V gene. V shed 4 bases and J shed 4 bases, with 15 bases lying between them.

The chain is built from TRBV24-1 and TRBJ1-4; possibly TRBD1 for D (5 bases). Trimming took 2 bases from V and 13 from J, leaving 19 bases between them. The CDR3 is made up of 15 amino acids. Germline V gene lookup returns CDR1 KGHDR and CDR2 SFDVKD. In DNA, the CDR3 is TGTGCCACCAGTGATTCAAGACAGCCAATGAAGGGACTGTTTTTT. This codes for CATSDSRQPMKGLFF.

This sequence joins TRBV6-1 and TRBJ1-1; 7 bases map to TRBD1. The germline CDR1 and CDR2 sequences are MNHNS and SASEGT. The ends lost 3 bases at V and 0 bases at J; junction bases unmatched: 4. This CDR3 contains 15 residues. Here the CDR3 DNA reads TGTGCCAGCAGTGAGGTCGGGACAGTGAACACTGAAGCTTTCTTT. Protein: CASSEVGTVNTEAFF.

The chain joins TRBV14 to TRBJ1-1; tentatively, D is TRBD1 (5 bases). The germline CDR1 and CDR2 sequences are SGHDN and FVKESK. This CDR3 has 15 amino acids. Trimming pared 1 base from V and 0 bases from J, leaving 9 bases between. This chain's CDR3 is CASSQVNRLNTEAFF. The CDR3 nucleotides are TGTGCCAGCAGCCAAGTTAACAGGTTGAACACTGAAGCTTTCTTT.

This clone appeared once. This chain links TRBV1 with TRBJ1-4. TRBV1 is noted as a pseudogene. The CDR3 runs to 17 residues. CDR3 bases: TGCACCAGCAGCCAATACCCCAAAACACGGAGTAATGAAAAACTGTTTTTT. Protein product: CTSSQYPKTRSNEKLFF.

The chain has TRBV19 and TRBJ2-1; 7 bases line up with TRBD2. V shed 6 bases and J 6 bases; nucleotides not matched to a gene: 14. Germline loops: CDR1 LNHDA, CDR2 SQIVND (reference sequence). The CDR3 consists of 16 residues. The CDR3 spells CASSWTGTIVPNEQFF. CDR3 nucleotide sequence: TGTGCCAGTAGCTGGACCGGGACTATAGTCCCCAATGAGCAGTTCTTC. Drawing the rest from reference TRBV19 and TRBJ2-1, the complete variable domain is DGGITQSPKYLFRKEGQNVTLSCEQNLNHDAMYWYRQDPGQGLRLIYYSQIVNDFQKGDIAEGYSVSREKKESFPLTVTSAQKNPTAFYLCASSWTGTIVPNEQFFGPGTRLTVL.

The CDR3 loop reads CASSLTGATNEKLFF. The CDR3 coding sequence is TGTGCCAGCAGCCTCACAGGGGCAACTAATGAAAAACTGTTTTTT. The rearrangement links TRBV5-8 to TRBJ1-4; 7 bases fit TRBD1. Germline V gives CDR1 SGHTS, CDR2 YDEGEE. Trimming took 4 bases from V and 0 from J; bases not matched to a gene: 3. This CDR3 is built from 15 residues.

The chain uses TRBV4-1 and TRBJ1-4, with a possible D match to TRBD1 (6 bases). The CDR3 has 16 amino acids. From germline, CDR1 is MGHRA and CDR2 YSYEKL. V lost 1 base to trimming and J lost 3 bases, with 12 bases between them. CDR3 bases: TGCGCCAGCAGCCAAGGTCGGGGGGCAGCTAATGAAAAACTGTTTTTT. As protein: CASSQGRGAANEKLFF.

This clone was picked up a small number of times. The chain joins TRBV9 to TRBJ2-3, with 10 bases aligning to TRBD2. The CDR3 is 15 residues long. With 2 bases clipped from V and 5 bases from J, the junction kept 5 bases outside the gene matches. Per germline, CDR1 SGDLS and CDR2 YYNGEE. The CDR3 spells CASSVSGGAGDTQYF. CDR3 nucleotides: TGTGCCAGCAGCGTCAGCGGGGGGGCGGGAGATACGCAGTATTTT.

This chain connects TRBV7-2 to TRBJ1-3; D ambiguous. V lost 5 bases and J lost 0, with 8 bases in between. The CDR3 length is 14 residues. Germline CDR1 reads SGHTA; CDR2 reads FQGNSA. Written as DNA, the CDR3 is TGTGCCAGCAGCCCAGATCACTCTGGAAACACCATATATTTT. Its translation is CASSPDHSGNTIYF.

V usage is TRBV7-9 and J usage is TRBJ1-1, with a tentative D call TRBD1 (5 bases). This CDR3 is built from 15 residues. Germline lookup yields CDR1 SEHNR and CDR2 FQNEAQ (reference sequence). V was cut by 1 base and J by 0 bases, with 9 bases left in between. The CDR3 region is CASSLDQGMNTEAFF. As DNA, the CDR3 is TGTGCCAGCAGCTTAGACCAGGGCATGAACACTGAAGCTTTCTTT.

The chain joins TRBV29-1 to TRBJ2-3; D not certain. CDR1 and CDR2 from the germline V gene are SQVTM and ANQGSEA. The CDR3 is made up of 11 amino acids. V dropped 5 bases and J dropped 6 bases, with 9 bases sitting between them. CDR3 amino acids: CSVWADDTQYF. DNA of the CDR3: TGCAGCGTTTGGGCTGATGATACGCAGTATTTT.

The chain links TRBV9 to TRBJ1-2; D is possibly TRBD1 (6 bases). Between the trimmed V and J ends, which lost 3 bases and 0 bases, there was a span of 21 bases. Looked up from germline, CDR1 is SGDLS and CDR2 is YYNGEE. The CDR3 has 18 residues. CDR3: CASSASPYRRTANYGYTF. CDR3 DNA: TGTGCCAGCAGCGCCTCCCCCTACCGAAGGACAGCTAACTATGGCTACACCTTC.

There are a few counts of this clone. V usage is TRBV9 and J usage is TRBJ2-5; 11 bases agree with TRBD2. This CDR3 spans 15 amino acids. V was pared by 6 bases and J by 5 bases, with 9 bases of the junction left unmatched. Looked up from germline, CDR1 is SGDLS and CDR2 is YYNGEE. CDR3 sequence (DNA): TGTGCCAGCACCTTAGCGGGGGGGGGACAGGAGACCCAGTACTTC. This gives the protein CASTLAGGGQETQYF.

V usage is TRBV19 and J usage is TRBJ2-2; tentatively, D is TRBD2 (6 bases). The V gene's germline CDR1 is LNHDA and CDR2 SQIVND (reference sequence). The CDR3 spans 18 residues. The V and J ends lost 4 bases and 7 bases respectively, with 25 bases between them. The CDR3 here is CASSTGEVRRGQYGELFF. CDR3 bases: TGTGCCAGTAGTACGGGGGAGGTTCGCCGAGGGCAGTACGGGGAGCTGTTTTTT. The full variable domain, its missing parts supplied by reference TRBV19 and TRBJ2-2, is DGGITQSPKYLFRKEGQNVTLSCEQNLNHDAMYWYRQDPGQGLRLIYYSQIVNDFQKGDIAEGYSVSREKKESFPLTVTSAQKNPTAFYLCASSTGEVRRGQYGELFFGEGSRLTVL.

This chain joins TRBV15 and TRBJ1-2, with D perhaps TRBD1 (5 bases). This CDR3 contains 16 residues. The V end lost 1 base, the J end lost 4 bases, and 16 bases lay between the germline ends. CDR1 LNHNV and CDR2 YYDKDF come from the germline V gene (reference sequence). The CDR3 coding sequence is TGTGCCACCAGCAGAGTGGGGGGGAGGGAGGCCTATGGCTACACCTTC. Its translation: CATSRVGGREAYGYTF.

The chain combines TRBV30 with TRBJ1-1; no clear D. The germline gives CDR1 GTSNPN, CDR2 SVGIG (reference sequence). CDR3 length equals 12 residues. The ends were cut back, 1 base at V and 2 bases at J, with 5 bases in the middle. CDR3 loop: CAWSDGNTEAFF. Written as DNA, the CDR3 is TGTGCCTGGAGTGACGGTAACACTGAAGCTTTCTTT.

The chain has TRBV24-1 and TRBJ2-3; TRBD1 is a possible D gene (5 bases). The CDR3 is 17 amino acids. The germline CDR1 and CDR2 sequences are KGHDR and SFDVKD. V dropped 1 base and J dropped 2 bases, with 15 bases sitting between them. CDR3 nucleotides: TGTGCCACCAGTGATTTTCAGGCAGGACATAACACAGATACGCAGTATTTT. Translation gives CATSDFQAGHNTDTQYF.

The CDR3 is CASSYWDRESYEQYF. The DNA of the CDR3 is TGTGCCAGCAGTTACTGGGACAGGGAAAGCTACGAGCAGTACTTC. J is TRBJ2-7 and V is TRBV6-2 or TRBV6-3; TRBD1 agrees at 9 bases. J was trimmed by 3 bases and V by 1 base; bases with no gene match: 4. Germline V gives CDR1 MNHEY, CDR2 SVGEGT. The CDR3 spans 15 residues.

This chain uses TRBV19 with TRBJ1-1, with D possibly being TRBD1 (5 bases). This CDR3 contains 13 residues. Germline CDR1 is LNHDA and CDR2 is SQIVND (reference sequence). V dropped 7 bases and J dropped 4 bases, with 13 bases sitting between them. DNA of the CDR3: TGTGCCAGTACCTATACGGGGGGCACTGAAGCTTTCTTT. It translates to CASTYTGGTEAFF. Looking up the rest from reference TRBV19 and TRBJ1-1 gives the full variable domain: DGGITQSPKYLFRKEGQNVTLSCEQNLNHDAMYWYRQDPGQGLRLIYYSQIVNDFQKGDIAEGYSVSREKKESFPLTVTSAQKNPTAFYLCASTYTGGTEAFFGQGTRLTVV.